The present TCR beta chain was sequenced within a study of CD8+ T cells in alopecia areata. At the level of the study: Tofacitinib was taken orally by treated patients, and the dose was 5 to 10 mg twice daily. Findings and limits, study-wide: Higher clonality and more expanded CD8+ clones appeared in lesional than normal scalp.

The authors extracted RNA and reverse transcribed it into cDNA as the sequencing template. Produced via immunoSEQ multiplex PCR; TCRdb's table is partial and in-frame only. The sample consists of some 200,000 clones, 50% to 75% of them appearing once. With regard to this clone: The antigen is unknown.

CDR1 and CDR2 (germline): MNHEY, SMNVEV (reference sequence). This CDR3 region has 11 residues. Trimming took 5 bases from V and 5 from J, leaving 6 bases between them. This specimen was CD4+ T cells sorted from blood, taken at week 0. The TCR was taken from a human donor with alopecia areata. The chain combines TRBV27 with TRBJ1-1, with a weak D call TRBD1 (5 bases). CDR3 bases: TGTGCCAGCAGTGGGGGGACTGAAGCTTTCTTT. Amino acids: CASSGGTEAFF.